The 17 T cell receptor beta chains below all came from one sample that was sequenced in a study of blood T cell repertoires in COVID-19. Profiled with immunoSEQ multiplex PCR; TCRdb holds only in-frame clones, not every one. The repertoire consists of fewer than 250,000 clones, with around four fifths occurring once and the leading ten covering 7.6%. The sequenced material came from peripheral blood. These receptor sequences come from a woman in her fifties or sixties with active or convalescent COVID-19.

This clone was seen once. The rearrangement links TRBV28 to TRBJ1-1; D gene uncertain. The V end was cut by 5 bases, the J end by 12 bases, with 16 bases between. Germline V gives CDR1 MDHEN, CDR2 SYDVKM. CDR3 length: 12 residues. CDR3 loop: CASSPYIRVPFF. CDR3 nucleotide sequence: TGTGCCAGCAGTCCCTATATTCGTGTGCCTTTCTTT.

CDR3 in amino acids: CASSLGGGHEKLFF. In nucleotides, the CDR3 is TGTGCCAGCAGCTTGGGGGGGGGTCATGAAAAACTGTTTTTT. The V call is TRBV5-4, the J call TRBJ1-4, with D possibly matching TRBD1 (5 bases). The V and J ends lost 0 bases and 6 bases respectively, with 9 bases between them. CDR1 is SGHNT, CDR2 YYREEE, per germline (reference sequence). CDR3 length: 14 residues.

The gene calls are TRBV5-1 and TRBJ2-2; TRBD2 is a possible D gene (5 bases). This CDR3 has 14 amino acids. Between the trimmed V and J ends, which lost 1 base and 3 bases, there was a span of 7 bases. Germline lookup yields CDR1 SGHRS and CDR2 YFSETQ. In DNA, the CDR3 is TGCGCCAGCAGCTTGCCCGGGGACACCGGGGAGCTGTTTTTT. Translating gives CASSLPGDTGELFF. Combining the CDR3 with reference TRBV5-1 and TRBJ2-2 gives the whole variable domain KAGVTQTPRYLIKTRGQQVTLSCSPISGHRSVSWYQQTPGQGLQFLFEYFSETQRNKGNFPGRFSGRQFSNSRSEMNVSTLELGDSALYLCASSLPGDTGELFFGEGSRLTVL.

The rearrangement joins TRBV6-4 to TRBJ2-5; 11 bases line up with TRBD1. Germline lookup yields CDR1 MRHNA and CDR2 SNTAGT. With 2 bases clipped from V and 3 bases from J, the junction kept 2 bases outside the gene matches. The CDR3 length is 15 residues. Here the CDR3 reads CASSDGTGGKETQYF. Written as DNA, the CDR3 is TGTGCCAGCAGTGACGGGACAGGGGGTAAAGAGACCCAGTACTTC.

The V gene is TRBV24-1, the J gene TRBJ2-5; D unresolved. The CDR3 covers 14 residues. Germline V gene lookup returns CDR1 KGHDR and CDR2 SFDVKD. The V and J ends lost 0 bases and 5 bases respectively, with 9 bases between them. CDR3 sequence (DNA): TGTGCCACCAGTGATTTGGGATATAGCGAGACCCAGTACTTC. It yields the protein CATSDLGYSETQYF.

The chain combines TRBV5-1 with TRBJ2-6; D unresolved. CDR3 size: 16 residues. The germline gives CDR1 SGHRS, CDR2 YFSETQ. V lost 4 bases and J 0 bases, leaving 11 bases between the germline ends. The CDR3 spells CASSPLTDSGANVLTF. Here the CDR3 DNA reads TGCGCCAGCAGCCCACTCACCGACTCTGGGGCCAACGTCCTGACTTTC. Full variable domain (rest looked up from reference TRBV5-1 and TRBJ2-6): KAGVTQTPRYLIKTRGQQVTLSCSPISGHRSVSWYQQTPGQGLQFLFEYFSETQRNKGNFPGRFSGRQFSNSRSEMNVSTLELGDSALYLCASSPLTDSGANVLTFGAGSRLTVL.

This rearrangement joins TRBV27 to TRBJ2-3; D might be TRBD1 (6 bases). This CDR3 is built from 14 residues. The V end was cut by 3 bases, the J end by 3 bases, with 10 bases between. Germline V gene sequence: CDR1 MNHEY, CDR2 SMNVEV (reference sequence). CDR3 sequence reads: CASSLDRGTDTQYF. DNA for the CDR3: TGTGCCAGCAGTTTGGACAGAGGAACAGATACGCAGTATTTT.

CDR3 sequence reads: CSPDPERGYTF. The CDR3 nucleotides are TGCAGTCCAGATCCCGAGCGGGGCTACACCTTC. The V call is TRBV20-1, the J call TRBJ1-2; D is uncertain. The germline CDR1 and CDR2 sequences are DFQATT and SNEGSKA (reference sequence). V lost 8 bases, J lost 8 bases, and 15 bases lay in between. This CDR3 has 11 amino acids.

V and J are TRBV28 and TRBJ1-1; 7 bases are a match to TRBD1. The CDR3 totals 16 residues. CDR1 and CDR2 from the germline V gene are MDHEN and SYDVKM. V dropped 4 bases and J dropped 1; count of bases not matched to a gene: 9. The CDR3 DNA follows: TGTGCCAGCAGTTCGCCTCAGGGACAGCGGAACACTGAAGCTTTCTTT. This gives the protein CASSSPQGQRNTEAFF.

The V call is TRBV7-9, the J call TRBJ2-7; tentatively, D is TRBD1 (6 bases). CDR1 and CDR2 from the germline V gene are SEHNR and FQNEAQ (reference sequence). The V and J ends lost 6 bases and 3 bases respectively, with 12 bases between them. The CDR3 is 13 residues long. CDR3 loop: CASSQLGGYEQYF. The CDR3 DNA follows: TGTGCCAGCAGTCAGCTAGGGGGCTACGAGCAGTACTTC.

The DNA for the CDR3 is TGCGCCAGCAGCCATCCCCCTCGGGGGTACAATGAGCAGTTCTTC. Translation gives CASSHPPRGYNEQFF. This sequence joins TRBV4-1 and TRBJ2-1; weak D call: TRBD2 (6 bases). The germline CDR1 and CDR2 sequences are MGHRA and YSYEKL. The V gene lost 3 bases and the J gene lost 4 bases, with 13 bases spanning the gap. The CDR3 totals 15 residues.

In its sample, this clone was seen once. The chain joins TRBV5-6 to TRBJ2-1; TRBD2 might be the D (9 bases). CDR3 length: 16 amino acids. Germline lookup yields CDR1 SGHDT and CDR2 YYEEEE. V dropped 3 bases and J dropped 4 bases, with 17 bases sitting between them. CDR3 loop: CASSSGGLAGYNEQFF. Written as DNA, the CDR3 is TGTGCCAGCAGCTCAGGGGGCCTAGCGGGGTACAATGAGCAGTTCTTC.

This sequence joins TRBV5-1 and TRBJ1-4, with 7 bases that match TRBD1. The V gene's germline CDR1 is SGHRS and CDR2 YFSETQ. The CDR3 contains 16 residues. Trimming cost V 4 bases and J 10 bases; bases outside gene matches: 16. CDR3 DNA: TGCGCCAGCAGCGCCACCATGGACAGGCCGGACGTAAAACTGTTTTTT. Protein: CASSATMDRPDVKLFF.

This chain joins TRBV5-1 and TRBJ2-2, with D unclear. The CDR3 runs to 16 residues. The germline CDR1 and CDR2 sequences are SGHRS and YFSETQ. V lost 0 bases and J 3 bases, leaving 12 bases between the germline ends. CDR3 DNA sequence: TGCGCCAGCAGCTTGGTGGCAGAAGTATACACCGGGGAGCTGTTTTTT. Translating gives CASSLVAEVYTGELFF.

The V and J genes are TRBV29-1 and TRBJ2-1; TRBD2 is a possible D gene (5 bases). Trimming removed 6 bases at V and 9 bases at J, with 21 bases between. Germline CDR1 is SQVTM and CDR2 is ANQGSEA. The CDR3 consists of 14 residues. In DNA, the CDR3 is TGCAGCGTCCCGCGGACGGGGAGCGGACTTGAGCAGTTCTTC. This codes for CSVPRTGSGLEQFF.

V is TRBV11-2 and J is TRBJ2-2, with D tentatively TRBD2 (5 bases). Trimming removed 0 bases at V and 1 base at J, with 15 bases between. Germline CDR1 reads SGHAT; CDR2 reads FQNNGV. CDR3 length: 18 amino acids. CDR3 nucleotides: TGTGCCAGCAGCTTAGATAGTGGTGGGAGCCTGAACACCGGGGAGCTGTTTTTT. Translation: CASSLDSGGSLNTGELFF.

The chain's CDR3 is CASSSPLGLSSYNEQFF. In DNA, the CDR3 is TGTGCCAGCAGCTCCCCACTAGGTCTGAGCTCCTACAATGAGCAGTTCTTC. The chain links TRBV5-6 to TRBJ2-1, with a possible D match to TRBD2 (5 bases). V shed 3 bases and J shed 0 bases, with 16 bases lying between them. Germline V gene data show CDR1 as SGHDT and CDR2 as YYEEEE. This CDR3 is built from 17 residues.